Following are 27 T cell receptor beta chains from one sample sequenced in a study of blood T cell repertoires in COVID-19. Profiling relied on immunoSEQ multiplex PCR, and the TCRdb table lists in-frame clones only, not all of them. This sample has 130,000 to 150,000 clones; more than 75% occur once, and the top ten carry 3.5% to 4.5%. Material: peripheral blood. All receptors derive from a man between 60 and 70 years old with acute or convalescent COVID-19.

This clone has more than one count but fewer than ten. The genes are TRBV7-3 and TRBJ2-1; D might be TRBD2 (5 bases). Trimming stripped 4 bases from V and 0 bases from J, with 13 bases between. The CDR3 loop spans 16 amino acids. Germline lookup yields CDR1 SGHTA and CDR2 FQGTGA. The CDR3 is CASSSLSGNSYNEQFF. The CDR3 bases are TGTGCCAGCAGCTCACTGAGCGGAAACTCCTACAATGAGCAGTTCTTC.

With regard to this clone: The same CDR3 can be traced to other DNA sequences in this sample. The rearrangement joins TRBV5-1 to TRBJ2-5; 8 nucleotides agree with TRBD1. V was pared by 1 base and J by 4 bases, with 3 bases of the junction left unmatched. There are 14 residues in the CDR3. Germline V gene data show CDR1 as SGHRS and CDR2 as YFSETQ. The CDR3 bases are TGCGCCAGCAGCTTGCAGGGGGCGCGAGAGACCCAGTACTTC. Its protein product is CASSLQGARETQYF.

V and J are TRBV19 and TRBJ1-1; 8 bases line up with TRBD1. Germline-derived CDR1 and CDR2 are LNHDA and SQIVND (reference sequence). The V gene end was trimmed by 7 bases and the J gene end by 1 base; junction bases not matched to a gene: 5. The CDR3 contains 14 residues. The CDR3 DNA sequence: TGTGCCAGTAACCGAGGACAGGGGAACACTGAAGCTTTCTTT. Encoded protein: CASNRGQGNTEAFF.

The chain links TRBV12-3 or TRBV12-4 to TRBJ1-6; a possible D gene is TRBD1 (5 bases). With 6 bases removed from V and 16 bases from J, the gap between germline ends came to 13 bases. The CDR3 consists of 11 residues. For the CDR3, the DNA is TGTGCCAGCAGCTCCACAGGAAAGCTCCACTTT. As protein: CASSSTGKLHF.

The V call is TRBV5-1, the J call TRBJ1-1; 10 bases are shared with TRBD1. The V gene end was trimmed by 4 bases and the J gene end by 6 bases; junction bases not matched to a gene: 9. Germline CDR1 and CDR2: SGHRS and YFSETQ. This CDR3 comprises 15 residues. The CDR3 DNA is TGCGCCAGCAGCGGGGGCGACAGGGGGCTGCCTGAAGCTTTCTTT. Translating it yields CASSGGDRGLPEAFF.

The chain uses TRBV12-3 or TRBV12-4 and TRBJ2-7, with 7 bases lining up with TRBD1. The CDR3 runs 13 residues. J gave up 3 bases and V 5 bases, and 4 bases lay outside the gene matches. This CDR3 reads CASSGTDIYEQYF. The CDR3 nucleotides are TGTGCCAGCAGTGGGACAGATATCTACGAGCAGTACTTC.

V usage is TRBV3-1 (or the pseudogene TRBV3-2) and J usage is TRBJ2-7, with 9 bases that match TRBD2. The V and J ends lost 1 base and 4 bases, in that order; junction bases with no gene match: 8. CDR1 and CDR2 from the germline V gene are LGHDT and YNNKEL (reference sequence). The CDR3 is 16 amino acids. The CDR3 bases are TGTGCCAGCAGCCAAGGGGCCCCTAGCGGGGTTTACGAGCAGTACTTC. Translating gives CASSQGAPSGVYEQYF.

The V and J genes are TRBV30 and TRBJ1-6; 9 bases map to TRBD1. The CDR3 spans 14 residues. V lost 0 bases to trimming and J lost 10 bases; unmatched junction nucleotides: 4. Germline assignment: CDR1 GTSNPN and CDR2 SVGIG (reference sequence). CDR3 nucleotides: TGTGCCTGGAGTGTACGGGACAGGGTGTCACCCCTCCACTTT. Amino acids: CAWSVRDRVSPLHF.

The chain recombines TRBV5-1 with TRBJ2-4; D is ambiguous. Trimming left V 2 bases short and J 6 bases short, with 12 bases between. This CDR3 is built from 14 residues. Germline V CDR1 and CDR2: SGHRS, YFSETQ. CDR3 region: CASSFGEVANIQYF. The DNA for the CDR3 is TGCGCCAGCAGCTTTGGAGAAGTTGCAAACATTCAGTACTTC.

The chain is built from TRBV5-1 and TRBJ1-2, with 7 bases fitting TRBD1. With V trimmed by 4 bases and J by 2 bases, 11 bases remained unmatched. Germline V gene data show CDR1 as SGHRS and CDR2 as YFSETQ. This CDR3 region has 16 residues. CDR3 bases: TGCGCCAGCAGCGCCCCCGGGGACAGAGTAAACTATGGCTACACCTTC. Translating gives CASSAPGDRVNYGYTF.

CDR3 loop: CASSAGLSGNTIYF. DNA of the CDR3: TGTGCCAGCAGCGCGGGCCTCTCTGGAAACACCATATATTTT. This sequence joins TRBV5-4 and TRBJ1-3, with D hard to call. This CDR3 has 14 residues. V was trimmed by 4 bases and J by 0 bases, leaving 8 bases between them. Germline V gene data show CDR1 as SGHNT and CDR2 as YYREEE (reference sequence). Filled out from reference TRBV5-4 and TRBJ1-3, the complete variable domain reads ETGVTQSPTHLIKTRGQQVTLRCSSQSGHNTVSWYQQALGQGPQFIFQYYREEENGRGNFPPRFSGLQFPNYSSELNVNALELDDSALYLCASSAGLSGNTIYFGEGSWLTVV.

V usage is TRBV29-1 and J usage is TRBJ1-2; TRBD1 is a possible D gene (5 bases). The CDR3 sequence is 13 residues long. V lost 7 bases and J lost 5, with 17 bases in between. Germline loops: CDR1 SQVTM, CDR2 ANQGSEA. The CDR3 loop reads CSADGRVGYGYTF. DNA for the CDR3: TGCAGCGCCGACGGCAGGGTTGGGTATGGCTACACCTTC.

The CDR3 loop is CASSPIGLAGSTGELFF. The CDR3 nucleotides are TGTGCCAGCAGTCCTATCGGGCTAGCGGGTTCCACCGGGGAGCTGTTTTTT. The rearrangement links TRBV27 to TRBJ2-2, with TRBD2 matching 8 bases. The V gene's germline CDR1 is MNHEY and CDR2 SMNVEV (reference sequence). The ends lost 5 bases at V and 4 bases at J; junction bases unmatched: 12. The CDR3 extends over 17 amino acids.

The genes are TRBV29-1 and TRBJ2-6, with D unresolved. The CDR3 has 14 residues. CDR1 and CDR2 from the germline V gene are SQVTM and ANQGSEA. Trimming removed 3 bases from V and 0 bases from J, with 6 bases in between. CDR3 bases: TGCAGCGTTGAGCGAGACTCTGGGGCCAACGTCCTGACTTTC. Its translation: CSVERDSGANVLTF.

This rearrangement joins TRBV1 to TRBJ2-3; the tabulated D call, TRBD2, remains unverified against the DNA. TRBV1 is a pseudogene segment. This CDR3 comprises 20 residues. DNA for the CDR3: TGCACCAGCAGCCAAGATGTCACCCTAGCGGGAGGGCCGGTGGAAGATACGCAGTATTTT. Translated: CTSSQDVTLAGGPVEDTQYF.

The chain links TRBV10-3 to TRBJ2-3; weak D call: TRBD1 (6 bases). Germline V gene lookup returns CDR1 ENHRY and CDR2 SYGVKD. This CDR3 comprises 16 residues. Trimming left V 0 bases short and J 4 bases short, with 14 bases between. The CDR3 reads CAISESMGQSSDTQYF. For the CDR3, the DNA is TGTGCCATCAGTGAGTCGATGGGACAATCGTCAGATACGCAGTATTTT.

The chain has TRBV30 and TRBJ1-2, with D possibly matching TRBD1 (5 bases). Trimming shortened V by 3 bases and J by 2 bases, and 13 bases separated the two germline ends. Looked up from germline, CDR1 is GTSNPN and CDR2 is SVGIG (reference sequence). The CDR3 covers 14 residues. Here the CDR3 DNA reads TGTGCCTGGAGACAGGACACGCGCAACTATGGCTACACCTTC. Translating gives CAWRQDTRNYGYTF.

This clone was observed once. The chain recombines TRBV5-8 with TRBJ1-3, with D maybe TRBD1 (5 bases). Per the germline V gene, CDR1 is SGHTS and CDR2 is YDEGEE. There are 14 residues in the CDR3. V shed 3 bases and J shed 4 bases, with 11 bases lying between them. CDR3: CASSSLGPGNTIYF. In nucleotides, the CDR3 is TGTGCCAGCAGCTCCTTGGGGCCCGGAAACACCATATATTTT. The whole variable domain, filled in from reference TRBV5-8 and TRBJ1-3, reads EAGVTQSPTHLIKTRGQQATLRCSPISGHTSVYWYQQALGLGLQFLLWYDEGEERNRGNFPPRFSGRQFPNYSSELNVNALELEDSALYLCASSSLGPGNTIYFGEGSWLTVV.

In its sample, this clone was seen once. The chain employs TRBV30 and TRBJ2-3; TRBD2 is a possible D gene (6 bases). The CDR3 consists of 13 residues. Germline CDR1 reads GTSNPN; CDR2 reads SVGIG (reference sequence). V shed 5 bases and J shed 3 bases, with 12 bases lying between them. The CDR3 loop is CAWERGRTDTQYF. DNA for the CDR3: TGTGCCTGGGAGCGTGGGAGGACAGATACGCAGTATTTT.

The rearrangement joins TRBV5-1 to TRBJ2-3; 12 bases are a match to TRBD1. The CDR3 runs 15 residues. Trimming at V came to 5 bases and at J to 3 bases, leaving 4 bases not matched to a gene. CDR1 and CDR2 (germline): SGHRS, YFSETQ. CDR3 bases: TGCGCCAGCAGTACGGGACAGGGGGCAACAGATACGCAGTATTTT. Protein: CASSTGQGATDTQYF.

This chain connects TRBV6-6 to TRBJ2-3, with 13 nucleotides matching TRBD2. The CDR3 contains 17 residues. The germline gives CDR1 MNHNY, CDR2 SVGAGI (reference sequence). V trimming: 5 bases; J trimming: 0 bases; junction bases outside the gene matches: 5. CDR3 DNA: TGTGCCAGCAGTCCTTGGACTAGCGGGGGAAGCACAGATACGCAGTATTTT. Its translation is CASSPWTSGGSTDTQYF.

J is TRBJ2-7 and V is TRBV9; D is uncertain. Trimming took 0 bases from V and 5 from J, leaving 18 bases between them. The germline CDR1 and CDR2 sequences are SGDLS and YYNGEE. This CDR3 has 16 residues. As DNA, the CDR3 is TGTGCCAGCAGCGTAGCTCTAGGAAGCCCCTGGGACGAGCAGTACTTC. Translated, it gives CASSVALGSPWDEQYF.

This chain connects TRBV18 to TRBJ2-7; possibly TRBD1 for D (6 bases). Trimming took 2 bases from V and 2 from J, leaving 13 bases between them. This CDR3 spans 15 amino acids. Germline V CDR1 and CDR2: KGHSH, LQKENI. The DNA for the CDR3 is TGTGCCAGCTCACCATCAGGGGTTTGGGCCTACGAGCAGTACTTC. Its protein product is CASSPSGVWAYEQYF.

The chain couples TRBV13 to TRBJ2-7; possible D gene TRBD1, 6 bases. Germline CDR1 and CDR2: PRHDT and FYEKMQ (reference sequence). The CDR3 consists of 14 residues. V shed 5 bases and J shed 5 bases, with 16 bases lying between them. The DNA of the CDR3 is TGTGCCAGCAGCCAATCTAGGGCAGGGGACGAGCAGTACTTC. It yields the protein CASSQSRAGDEQYF.

The rearrangement uses TRBV28 and TRBJ2-7; TRBD2 might be the D (6 bases). From germline, CDR1 is MDHEN and CDR2 SYDVKM. The CDR3 runs 14 residues. V was clipped by 5 bases and J by 2 bases, with 13 bases between them. The CDR3 protein is CASSGGTPPYEQYF. The CDR3 coding sequence is TGTGCCAGCAGTGGGGGGACCCCGCCCTACGAGCAGTACTTC.

The genes are TRBV6-4 and TRBJ2-1; no clear D. V lost 5 bases and J 7 bases, leaving 12 bases between the germline ends. The length of the CDR3 is 13 residues. The germline V gene has CDR1 MRHNA and CDR2 SNTAGT. The CDR3 loop is CASSQDSLNEQFF. The CDR3 coding sequence is TGTGCCAGCAGTCAGGATTCTCTTAATGAGCAGTTCTTC.

The V gene is TRBV11-1, the J gene TRBJ1-4, with D maybe TRBD1 (6 bases). Looked up from germline, CDR1 is SGHAT and CDR2 is FQDESV (reference sequence). The V and J ends lost 3 bases and 4 bases respectively, with 9 bases between them. The CDR3 contains 14 residues. The CDR3 nucleotides read TGTGCCAGCAGCTTCGAAGGGGGTAATGAAAAACTGTTTTTT. This gives the protein CASSFEGGNEKLFF.